A selection of T cell receptor beta chains follows, all from one sample in a study of regulatory T cells in long-lasting Graves disease. TCRdb reprocessed the multiplex PCR reads with MiXCR, giving one entry per CDR3 protein. The table shows a few hundred thousand distinct CDR3 sequences, with about a sixth occurring only once. Another study also made use of these data, one on T cells in Graves' hyperthyroidism and ophthalmopathy.

The specimen comprised peripheral blood mononuclear cells (PBMCs), sampled at new diagnosis, from a patient treated with antithyroid drugs. The receptors were sampled from a man aged 40-55 years with Graves disease. The conserved cysteine and the conserved F or W are not part of the CDR3 here. The D gene is left open where the match is weak.

CDR3 length	D gene	V gene	CDR3 protein
11	-	TRBV19	ASSITGVKKLF
12	TRBD1	TRBV7-9	ASSFNRQGTEAF
14	-	TRBV28	ASSPGTDGYNSPLH
14	-	TRBV28	ASSFFRYQDSYEQY
12	-	TRBV6-5	ASSYAGVQETQY
13	TRBD1	TRBV2	ASSGGTGSSYEQY
12	TRBD1	TRBV28	ASSWDRANQPQH
12	-	TRBV2	ASRKLTRDTEAF
13	TRBD1	TRBV6-2/TRBV6-3	ASRTILGQGDEQY
12	TRBD1	TRBV5-1	ASSPSVGQDTQY
11	TRBD2	TRBV3-1	ASSQDGRGGQY
14	TRBD2	TRBV7-6	ASSLEERENTGELF
14	TRBD1	TRBV7-2	ASSEPTGGYQETQY
12	-	TRBV5-8	ASSQGDPGNEQF
12	-	TRBV18	ASSPTAGDYGYT
13	TRBD2	TRBV2	ASSVERGDTDTQY
11	-	TRBV5-1	ASSRDKSYEQY
11	TRBD1	TRBV24-1	ATGTGGTNEQF
13	-	TRBV7-2	ASSYDSSMNTEAF
13	TRBD2	TRBV5-6	ASSWGGRGAYEQY
12	TRBD1	TRBV6-1	ASSALGTAYEQY
12	-	TRBV18	ASSPPAGMIKQY
11	-	TRBV3-1	ASSRDGKETQY
14	TRBD2	TRBV2	ASAGPGLEAQETQY
12	-	TRBV5-5	ASSLWGVGQPQH
12	-	TRBV20-1	SAPYSVGTDTQY
12	-	TRBV5-8	ASSLGTTSYEQY
13	-	TRBV20-1	SARDPTEGGHEQY
15	-	TRBV28	ASSLYASIDSNYGYT
11	-	TRBV5-1	ASSLGHGSEQY
13	TRBD1	TRBV28	ASRHVGQPEETQY
11	-	TRBV14	ASSQGQVYGYT